The TCR beta chain described here comes from a study of T cells after somatic rescue of genetic block (TCRdb year 2020). As for the study more broadly: What the study looked at was long-term robustness, specifically in a T-cell system that came about through somatic rescue of a genetic block in T-cell development.

Cut back by 2 bases and 4 bases, the V and J ends lie 11 bases apart. Inclusive of the bounding cysteine and phenylalanine, the CDR3 is 13 residues long. Just the 39-base CDR3 DNA is kept, in frame starting at base 1. According to the germline V gene (reference sequence), CDR1 reads GTSNPN and CDR2 reads SVGIG. To prepare the library, the immunoSEQ multiplex PCR assay was applied. TCRdb re-hosts the immuneACCESS table, in-frame sequences only. Its copies lack some clones; in the studies checked, an unresolved V gene accounts for under half of them, and the cause for the rest is not known. The sample contains more than 9,500 clones, over 65% of them found a single time. Of the sample, 15% to 20% is held by the ten largest clones. A word on this clone: No cognate antigen has been identified for it. Base quality data are lacking; no much larger clone is found one base away.

This TCR was recovered from a boy aged 10-17 years. The chain couples TRBV30 to TRBJ1-2; tentative D gene TRBD1, with 5 bases matching. Sample: peripheral blood mononuclear cells (PBMCs). The CDR3 here reads CAWSPGAAYGYTF. The bases read TGTGCCTGGAGTCCCGGGGCCGCCTATGGCTACACCTTC.